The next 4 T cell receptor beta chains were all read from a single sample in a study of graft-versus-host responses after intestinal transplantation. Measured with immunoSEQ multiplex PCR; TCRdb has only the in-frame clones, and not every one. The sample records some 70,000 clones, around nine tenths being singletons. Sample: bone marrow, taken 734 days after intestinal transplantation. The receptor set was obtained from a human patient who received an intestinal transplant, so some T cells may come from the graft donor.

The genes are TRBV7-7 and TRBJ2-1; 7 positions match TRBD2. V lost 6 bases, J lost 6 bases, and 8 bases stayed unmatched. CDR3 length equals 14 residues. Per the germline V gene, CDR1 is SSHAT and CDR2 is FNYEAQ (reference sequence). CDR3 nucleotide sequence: TGTGCCAGCAGTTCTGGACTAGATCCCAATGAGCAGTTCTTC. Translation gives CASSSGLDPNEQFF.

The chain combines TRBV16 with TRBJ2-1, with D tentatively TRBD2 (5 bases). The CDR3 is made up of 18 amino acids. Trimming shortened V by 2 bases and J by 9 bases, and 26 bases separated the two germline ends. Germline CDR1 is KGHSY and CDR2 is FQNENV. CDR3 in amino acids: CASSQGPSTTPGSREQFF. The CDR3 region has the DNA TGTGCCAGCAGCCAAGGCCCCTCTACAACCCCGGGATCGCGTGAGCAGTTCTTC.

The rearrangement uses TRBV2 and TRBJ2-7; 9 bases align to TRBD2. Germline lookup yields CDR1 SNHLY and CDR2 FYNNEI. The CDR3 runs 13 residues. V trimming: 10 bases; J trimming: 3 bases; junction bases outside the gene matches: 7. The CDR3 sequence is CATRLAEIYEQYF. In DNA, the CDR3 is TGTGCCACCCGACTAGCGGAGATCTACGAGCAGTACTTC.

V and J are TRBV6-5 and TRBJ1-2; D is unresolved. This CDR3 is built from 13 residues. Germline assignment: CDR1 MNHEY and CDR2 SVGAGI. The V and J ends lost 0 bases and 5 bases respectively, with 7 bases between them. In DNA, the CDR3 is TGTGCCAGCAGTTACTCAGCCGGTTATGGCTACACCTTC. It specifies CASSYSAGYGYTF.